The clone carrying this T cell receptor beta chain has only a few counts. As yet, its antigen is unknown. The data were produced by immunoSEQ multiplex PCR, yet TCRdb's version contains in-frame clones alone and is incomplete. The table includes approximately 30,000 clones, roughly two thirds detected once. The germline gives CDR1 MNHNY, CDR2 SVGAGI (reference sequence). The CDR3 length is 14 residues. After removal of 0 bases from V and 5 bases from J, the junction contained 4 bases not matched to a gene. The sample is drawn from a study of vaccination effects on CD4 cells after COVID-19. General study results and limits: The study found marked clonal contraction of infection- and vaccine-induced clones late after vaccination.

Pools of viral peptides were used by the ViraFEST assay to expand antigen-specific CD4+ T cells ahead of sequencing. The authors isolated CD4+ T cells after about eleven days of culture. Half-medium replacement with IL-2 medium occurred on days 3 and 7. The V call is TRBV6-6, the J call TRBJ2-7; 7 bases are shared with TRBD1. The TCR was taken from a human donor who received a COVID-19 vaccine. The input for sequencing was CD4+ T cells from PBMCs cultured with HCoV-229E spike peptides, taken before COVID-19 vaccination. CDR3 sequence: CASSYSTGAHEQYF. CDR3 DNA: TGTGCCAGCAGTTACTCCACAGGGGCTCACGAGCAGTACTTC.